The 10 T cell receptor beta chains below were found in one sample sequenced in a study of T cell responses to AZD1222 COVID-19 vaccine. The repertoire was sequenced with immunoSEQ multiplex PCR; TCRdb's copy has only in-frame clones and lacks some. The sample lists approximately 150,000 clones; roughly 92% were seen once. Specimen: peripheral blood, collected 28 days after the second AZD1222 dose. The origin of the receptors is an adult who received the AZD1222 COVID-19 vaccine.

The chain carries TRBV5-5 and TRBJ2-4; D unresolved. Trimming removed 3 bases from V and 5 bases from J, with 15 bases in between. Germline V lookup: CDR1 SGHKS, CDR2 YYEKEE (reference sequence). This CDR3 comprises 15 residues. The CDR3 sequence is CASSSPKGGQNIQYF. CDR3 coding DNA: TGTGCCAGCAGCTCCCCAAAGGGCGGTCAAAACATTCAGTACTTC.

This chain uses TRBV10-1 with TRBJ2-1, with a tentative D call TRBD1 (5 bases). The germline V gene encodes CDR1 WNHNN and CDR2 SYGVQD (reference sequence). The V end lost 0 bases, the J end lost 7 bases, and 16 bases lay between the germline ends. The CDR3 runs to 16 residues. Written as DNA, the CDR3 is TGCGCCAGCAGTGAGTCACCAGGGCCAAGGGGAAATGAGCAGTTCTTC. This translates into CASSESPGPRGNEQFF.

The rearrangement uses TRBV6-6 and TRBJ1-5, with D uncertain. V lost 7 bases and J lost 3, with 13 bases in between. The CDR3 loop spans 14 amino acids. The germline gives CDR1 MNHNY, CDR2 SVGAGI (reference sequence). In nucleotides, the CDR3 is TGTGCCAGCAAAATTCGAGACACCAATCAGCCCCAGCATTTT. Protein product: CASKIRDTNQPQHF.

The chain has TRBV11-3 and TRBJ2-1; 9 nucleotides agree with TRBD2. Germline loops: CDR1 SGHNT, CDR2 YENEEA. V was clipped by 0 bases and J by 0 bases; unmatched bases: 21. The CDR3 consists of 23 residues. The CDR3 bases are TGTGCCAGCAGCTTAGAGGGTAGTAGCGGGAGTTCGTATATAGTGAGCTCCTACAATGAGCAGTTCTTC. It yields the protein CASSLEGSSGSSYIVSSYNEQFF.

This chain joins TRBV6-2 or TRBV6-3 and TRBJ1-5, with TRBD1 as a possible D gene (5 bases). The V and J ends lost 5 bases and 6 bases respectively, with 17 bases between them. CDR1 and CDR2 (germline): MNHEY, SVGEGT. The CDR3 loop spans 15 amino acids. This chain's CDR3 is CASSTGTRGSQPQHF. CDR3 coding DNA: TGTGCCAGCAGTACCGGGACCAGAGGATCTCAGCCCCAGCATTTT.

The chain is built from TRBV5-4 and TRBJ2-1; D is uncertain. CDR3 size: 12 residues. Trimming removed 4 bases at V and 10 bases at J, with 12 bases between. Germline assignment: CDR1 SGHNT and CDR2 YYREEE (reference sequence). The CDR3 DNA reads TGTGCCAGCAGCGGCAGAATTGGGGAGCAGTTCTTC. Translation gives CASSGRIGEQFF.

The V and J genes are TRBV18 and TRBJ1-4; D remains unclear. Germline loops: CDR1 KGHSH, CDR2 LQKENI. V was shortened by 0 bases and J by 0 bases, with 8 bases between the two germline ends. The CDR3 has 16 residues. The CDR3 spells CASSPPSGATNEKLFF. Here the CDR3 DNA reads TGTGCCAGCTCACCACCCAGCGGGGCAACTAATGAAAAACTGTTTTTT.

Here the CDR3 DNA reads TGTGCCAGCAGCTTAGAAGGGACCGTCTTCCCAGATACGCAGTATTTT. Its translation is CASSLEGTVFPDTQYF. J is TRBJ2-3 and V is TRBV7-9; D is tentatively TRBD1 or TRBD2 (5 bases each). Germline values: CDR1 SEHNR, CDR2 FQNEAQ (reference sequence). This CDR3 has 16 residues. V shed 1 base and J shed 4 bases, with 15 bases lying between them.

The chain recombines TRBV11-2 with TRBJ2-7, with 7 bases fitting TRBD2. Germline-derived CDR1 and CDR2 are SGHAT and FQNNGV. The CDR3 covers 16 residues. V lost 5 bases and J lost 2; bases outside the gene matches: 12. The DNA for the CDR3 is TGTGCCAGCAGCCCCCGCGGGGCTAGCGGCCCCTACGAGCAGTACTTC. This translates into CASSPRGASGPYEQYF.

J is TRBJ2-7 and V is TRBV30; D uncertain. This CDR3 is 12 amino acids long. CDR1 is GTSNPN, CDR2 SVGIG, per germline (reference sequence). Trimming cost V 0 bases and J 3 bases, with 6 bases left between them. The CDR3 DNA reads TGTGCCTGGAGTGTAAGGCGCTACGAGCAGTACTTC. This encodes CAWSVRRYEQYF.